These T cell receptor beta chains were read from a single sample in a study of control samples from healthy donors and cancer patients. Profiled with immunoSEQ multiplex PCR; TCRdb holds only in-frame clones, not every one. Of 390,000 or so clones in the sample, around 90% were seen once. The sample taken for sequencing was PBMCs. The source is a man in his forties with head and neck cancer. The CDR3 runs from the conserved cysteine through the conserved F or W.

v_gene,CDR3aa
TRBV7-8,CASSLAGRRGQETQYF
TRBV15,CATSSLDWSSYNEQFF
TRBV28,CASTPGQEWSNQPQHF
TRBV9,CASSVLGTGGLETQYF
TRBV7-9,CASGTSLNRLTDTQYF
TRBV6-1,CASSESSGLGELFF
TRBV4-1,CASSQVGERGGVLVSQYF
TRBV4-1,CASSDPGTGQNQPQHF
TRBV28,CASSLTDEQYF
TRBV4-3,CASSQDLILGTEAFF
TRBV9,CASSTAGQGETQYF
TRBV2,CARMTGDAGTSADTQYF
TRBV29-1,CSGGGRGPLAKNIQYF
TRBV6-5,CASSLQGEPYNEQFF
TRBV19,CASTARRETMAGELFF
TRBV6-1,CASSEDQRGTGELFF
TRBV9,CASSTTIAGGLYNEQFF
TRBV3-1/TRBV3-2,CASSHSGTPKFF
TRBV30,CAWTQGEGYEQYF
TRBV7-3,CASSQAGESTGELFF
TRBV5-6,CASSWGDTEAFF
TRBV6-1,CASSDLPSGANVLTF
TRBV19,CASSRVSTNEKLFF
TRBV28,CASSLSLVYEQYF
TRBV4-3,CASSQDIAGGGNTGELFF
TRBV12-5,CASGPPEETQYF
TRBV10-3,CAIGWESGYTF
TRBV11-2,CASSQLAGGYNEQFF